These 27 T cell receptor beta chains came from one sample sequenced in a study of T cell changes during pregnancy in multiple sclerosis. Generated by immunoSEQ multiplex PCR, the TCRdb table keeps only in-frame clones and is missing some. The profile covers some 80,000 clones, with around 94% appearing a single time and approximately 0.15% taken by the ten largest. Sequencing used CD4+ T cells from peripheral blood mononuclear cells, obtained after pregnancy. The receptors stem from a female donor with multiple sclerosis, enrolled in a pregnancy study.

The chain carries TRBV29-1 and TRBJ1-1; no reliable D call. The CDR3 spans 13 residues. With 3 bases removed from V and 6 bases from J, the gap between germline ends came to 14 bases. Germline V CDR1 and CDR2: SQVTM, ANQGSEA. CDR3 sequence: CSVERRQAPEAFF. The CDR3 DNA follows: TGCAGCGTTGAGCGGCGGCAAGCCCCTGAAGCTTTCTTT.

This chain joins TRBV5-6 and TRBJ1-4; 10 positions match TRBD1. The germline V gene encodes CDR1 SGHDT and CDR2 YYEEEE. V gave up 0 bases and J gave up 8 bases; unmatched junction bases: 4. This CDR3 has 15 amino acids. CDR3 bases: TGTGCCAGCAGCTTGGCGGGACAGGGGAACGAAAAACTGTTTTTT. This codes for CASSLAGQGNEKLFF.

The J gene is TRBJ2-7, the V gene TRBV7-9; D gene ambiguous. This CDR3 contains 11 residues. V lost 4 bases and J 4 bases, leaving 5 bases between the germline ends. The germline V gene has CDR1 SEHNR and CDR2 FQNEAQ (reference sequence). The CDR3 loop is CASSYKYEQYF. The CDR3 bases are TGTGCCAGCAGCTATAAATACGAGCAGTACTTC.

The chain has TRBV4-2 and TRBJ2-1, with D possibly being TRBD2 (5 bases). This CDR3 has 16 amino acids. CDR1 LGHNA and CDR2 YNFKEQ come from the germline V gene. The ends were cut back, 4 bases at V and 1 base at J, with 14 bases in the middle. CDR3 amino acids: CASSPRGGWSYNEQFF. CDR3 DNA sequence: TGTGCCAGCAGCCCCCGTGGCGGGTGGTCCTACAATGAGCAGTTCTTC.

This clone was seen just once. The rearrangement joins TRBV9 to TRBJ2-7, with D tentatively TRBD2 (6 bases). The V end was cut by 4 bases, the J end by 0 bases, with 26 bases between. Germline V gives CDR1 SGDLS, CDR2 YYNGEE. CDR3 length: 19 residues. CDR3 sequence (DNA): TGTGCCAGCAGCCCCCAGGCGGGGACGCCGACCCCTAGCTCCTACGAGCAGTACTTC. This gives the protein CASSPQAGTPTPSSYEQYF.

This chain connects TRBV19 to TRBJ2-2, with TRBD2 identical over 12 bases. Trimming at V came to 5 bases and at J to 5 bases, leaving 3 bases not matched to a gene. The length of the CDR3 is 15 residues. CDR1 LNHDA and CDR2 SQIVND come from the germline V gene (reference sequence). The CDR3 sequence is CASSPGTSGTGELFF. The CDR3 region has the DNA TGTGCCAGTAGTCCAGGGACTAGCGGGACCGGGGAGCTGTTTTTT. Looking up the rest from reference TRBV19 and TRBJ2-2 gives the full variable domain: DGGITQSPKYLFRKEGQNVTLSCEQNLNHDAMYWYRQDPGQGLRLIYYSQIVNDFQKGDIAEGYSVSREKKESFPLTVTSAQKNPTAFYLCASSPGTSGTGELFFGEGSRLTVL.

The chain links TRBV30 to TRBJ2-1, with D tentatively TRBD1 (5 bases). The V end was cut by 3 bases, the J end by 6 bases, with 6 bases between. The CDR3 has 11 residues. Germline-derived CDR1 and CDR2 are GTSNPN and SVGIG (reference sequence). The CDR3 spells CAWRGPNEQFF. In DNA form, the CDR3 reads TGTGCCTGGAGGGGGCCCAATGAGCAGTTCTTC.

This chain connects TRBV5-1 to TRBJ1-2; D uncertain. Germline V gene data show CDR1 as SGHRS and CDR2 as YFSETQ. The CDR3 is 13 residues long. V was trimmed by 0 bases and J by 1 base, leaving 4 bases between them. CDR3 in amino acids: CASSLDINYGYTF. The DNA for the CDR3 is TGCGCCAGCAGCTTGGACATTAACTATGGCTACACCTTC.

The chain carries TRBV28 and TRBJ1-5; the D gene is possibly TRBD1 (5 bases). Deletions cut 3 bases from V and 5 bases from J, with 14 bases between. From germline, CDR1 is MDHEN and CDR2 SYDVKM. The CDR3 is 15 residues long. For the CDR3, the DNA is TGTGCCAGCAGTTTTATGCAGGGTGTGGATCAGCCCCAGCATTTT. Residues: CASSFMQGVDQPQHF.

V gene TRBV4-3 combines with J gene TRBJ2-3, with a tentative D call TRBD1 (6 bases). The CDR3 totals 15 residues. CDR1 is LGHNA, CDR2 YSLEER, per germline. V was trimmed by 3 bases and J by 2 bases, leaving 12 bases between them. The CDR3 DNA sequence: TGCGCCAGCAGCCAGGAGACAGGATTCACAGATACGCAGTATTTT. This translates into CASSQETGFTDTQYF.

The J gene is TRBJ2-7, the V gene TRBV7-2; 7 bases align to TRBD2. V dropped 5 bases and J dropped 4; count of bases not matched to a gene: 8. The CDR3 consists of 14 residues. Looked up from germline, CDR1 is SGHTA and CDR2 is FQGNSA. The CDR3 region has the DNA TGTGCCAGCAGCCAGGGAGGGCCTGGGTACGAGCAGTACTTC. It specifies CASSQGGPGYEQYF.

This rearrangement joins TRBV6-5 to TRBJ2-7; D unclear. Germline values: CDR1 MNHEY, CDR2 SVGAGI. V shed 0 bases and J shed 2 bases, with 11 bases lying between them. This CDR3 comprises 15 residues. In nucleotides, the CDR3 is TGTGCCAGCAGTTACTCGTTTGGCAAGACCTACGAGCAGTACTTC. Encoded protein: CASSYSFGKTYEQYF.

The chain combines TRBV6-5 with TRBJ2-7, with D tentatively TRBD2 (5 bases). The germline CDR1 and CDR2 sequences are MNHEY and SVGAGI. This CDR3 is 11 amino acids long. Deletions cut 6 bases from V and 6 bases from J, with 9 bases between. The CDR3 loop reads CASSRAGEQYF. CDR3 nucleotide sequence: TGTGCCAGCAGCCGTGCGGGCGAGCAGTACTTC.

The chain carries TRBV7-2 and TRBJ2-5, with TRBD2 matching over 7 bases. Germline V CDR1 and CDR2: SGHTA, FQGNSA. This CDR3 region has 15 residues. Losses at the gene ends were 3 bases for V and 5 bases for J; bases not matched to a gene: 9. This chain's CDR3 is CASSFQAGMIETQYF. Here the CDR3 DNA reads TGTGCCAGCAGCTTCCAAGCGGGAATGATTGAGACCCAGTACTTC.

The chain is built from TRBV11-2 and TRBJ2-7; 10 bases align to TRBD1. Per the germline V gene, CDR1 is SGHAT and CDR2 is FQNNGV. Trimming took 3 bases from V and 2 from J; bases not matched to a gene: 4. The CDR3 covers 15 residues. The CDR3 spells CASSFSGQGPYEQYF. For the CDR3, the DNA is TGTGCCAGCAGCTTCTCGGGACAGGGGCCCTACGAGCAGTACTTC.

This chain links TRBV18 with TRBJ2-3, with TRBD2 as a possible D gene (6 bases). The CDR3 loop spans 14 amino acids. V lost 0 bases, J lost 5 bases, and 9 bases lay in between. In germline, CDR1 is KGHSH, CDR2 LQKENI. Here the CDR3 reads CASSPPLGLDTQYF. As DNA, the CDR3 is TGTGCCAGCTCACCACCATTGGGACTAGATACGCAGTATTTT.

The genes are TRBV28 and TRBJ2-7, with D perhaps matching TRBD1 (5 bases). The V end was cut by 3 bases, the J end by 6 bases, with 15 bases between. CDR1 MDHEN and CDR2 SYDVKM come from the germline V gene. CDR3 length: 14 residues. CDR3 coding DNA: TGTGCCAGCAGTTTGATGCAGGGTAAAAGCGAGCAGTACTTC. Its protein is CASSLMQGKSEQYF.

The chain links TRBV9 to TRBJ2-3, with D maybe TRBD1 (5 bases). The CDR3 sequence is 16 residues long. CDR1 is SGDLS and CDR2 is YYNGEE in the germline V gene. The V end was cut by 3 bases, the J end by 2 bases, with 16 bases between. The CDR3 DNA reads TGTGCCAGCAGCGGAATAACAGGAACACTCACAGATACGCAGTATTTT. Protein product: CASSGITGTLTDTQYF.

The CDR3 protein is CASSLRVGQQETQYF. CDR3 sequence (DNA): TGTGCCAGCAGTTTAAGGGTGGGACAGCAAGAGACCCAGTACTTC. The gene calls are TRBV28 and TRBJ2-5, with TRBD1 identical over 7 bases. The germline CDR1 and CDR2 sequences are MDHEN and SYDVKM. The CDR3 has 15 amino acids. After removal of 2 bases from V and 2 bases from J, the junction contained 5 bases not matched to a gene.

The chain carries TRBV18 and TRBJ2-7; the D gene is possibly TRBD2 (6 bases). This CDR3 is 15 amino acids long. The V end was cut by 4 bases, the J end by 2 bases, with 15 bases between. Germline CDR1 and CDR2: KGHSH and LQKENI. In nucleotides, the CDR3 is TGTGCCAGCTCACGCACCGGGACTCTCACCTACGAGCAGTACTTC. This sequence encodes CASSRTGTLTYEQYF.

The chain has TRBV5-6 and TRBJ1-3; TRBD1 aligns across 7 bases. The V segment lost 5 bases and the J segment 0 bases; nucleotides outside the gene matches: 14. Germline V gene lookup returns CDR1 SGHDT and CDR2 YYEEEE. The CDR3 is made up of 18 amino acids. CDR3 sequence reads: CASSRQGPGPLSGNTIYF. The CDR3 region has the DNA TGTGCCAGCAGTCGACAGGGACCAGGTCCCCTCTCTGGAAACACCATATATTTT.

J is TRBJ2-5 and V is TRBV19; weak D call: TRBD1 (5 bases). CDR1 is LNHDA and CDR2 is SQIVND in the germline V gene (reference sequence). The CDR3 covers 13 residues. Trimming removed 4 bases at V and 1 base at J, with 7 bases between. CDR3 loop: CASSTTAQETQYF. The CDR3 DNA is TGTGCCAGTAGTACGACAGCCCAAGAGACCCAGTACTTC.

In this sample, this clone turned up once. The chain employs TRBV19 and TRBJ2-2; D unresolved. The CDR3 length is 14 residues. Germline lookup yields CDR1 LNHDA and CDR2 SQIVND (reference sequence). V lost 2 bases, J lost 4 bases, and 8 bases lay in between. The CDR3 loop is CASSITSGTGELFF. The CDR3 nucleotides are TGTGCCAGTAGTATAACATCAGGCACCGGGGAGCTGTTTTTT.

The V call is TRBV7-8, the J call TRBJ2-4; TRBD2 matches 7 bases. The germline CDR1 and CDR2 sequences are SGHVS and FQNEAQ. CDR3 length equals 16 residues. Germline trimming cut 2 bases from V and 7 bases from J; bases unmatched to any gene: 11. This chain's CDR3 is CASSLKIEFGGNIQYF. The CDR3, as DNA: TGTGCCAGCAGCTTAAAAATTGAGTTCGGGGGGAACATTCAGTACTTC.

The chain uses TRBV28 and TRBJ2-7; 14 bases map to TRBD2. This CDR3 region has 15 residues. Looked up from germline, CDR1 is MDHEN and CDR2 is SYDVKM. The V and J ends lost 4 bases and 3 bases, in that order; junction bases with no gene match: 2. CDR3 bases: TGTGCCAGCAGTTCCGGACTAGCGGGAGGCTACGAGCAGTACTTC. Protein sequence: CASSSGLAGGYEQYF. The whole variable domain, filled in from reference TRBV28 and TRBJ2-7, reads DVKVTQSSRYLVKRTGEKVFLECVQDMDHENMFWYRQDPGLGLRLIYFSYDVKMKEKGDIPEGYSVSREKKERFSLILESASTNQTSMYLCASSSGLAGGYEQYFGPGTRLTVT.

The rearrangement joins TRBV28 to TRBJ2-1; 16 bases align to TRBD2. This CDR3 has 19 amino acids. From germline, CDR1 is MDHEN and CDR2 SYDVKM. Trimming at V came to 6 bases and at J to 7 bases, leaving 15 bases not matched to a gene. CDR3 bases: TGTGCCAGCAGCCCTCGTCCCGGGACTAGCGGGAGGGCCAGGAATGAGCAGTTCTTC. Translated, it gives CASSPRPGTSGRARNEQFF.

The chain employs TRBV28 and TRBJ2-7; weak D call: TRBD2 (5 bases). This CDR3 is 15 amino acids long. Germline CDR1 MDHEN, CDR2 SYDVKM. V was pared by 2 bases and J by 3 bases, with 14 bases between. The CDR3 coding sequence is TGTGCCAGCAGTTTACCCTCGCGGGCGATCTACGAGCAGTACTTC. Translation gives CASSLPSRAIYEQYF.